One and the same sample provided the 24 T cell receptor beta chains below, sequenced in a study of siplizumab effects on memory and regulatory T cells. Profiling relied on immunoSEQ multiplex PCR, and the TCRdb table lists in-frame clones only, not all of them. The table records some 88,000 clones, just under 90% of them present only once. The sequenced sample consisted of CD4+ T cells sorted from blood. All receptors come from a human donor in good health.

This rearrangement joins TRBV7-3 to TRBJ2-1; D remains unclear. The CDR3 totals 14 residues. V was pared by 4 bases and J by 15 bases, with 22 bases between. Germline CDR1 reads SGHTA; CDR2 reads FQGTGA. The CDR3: CASSSKQTSRQRFF. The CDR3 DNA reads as TGTGCCAGCAGCTCGAAACAGACGTCCCGACAAAGGTTCTTC. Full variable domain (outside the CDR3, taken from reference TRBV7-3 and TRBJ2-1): GAGVSQTPSNKVTEKGKYVELRCDPISGHTALYWYRQSLGQGPEFLIYFQGTGAADDSGLPNDRFFAVRPEGSVSTLKIQRTERGDSAVYLCASSSKQTSRQRFFGPGTRLTVL.

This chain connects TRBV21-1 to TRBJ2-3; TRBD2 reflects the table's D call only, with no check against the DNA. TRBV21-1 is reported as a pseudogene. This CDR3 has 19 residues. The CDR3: CASSKILLGGSRNPDTQYF. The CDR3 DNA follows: TGTGCCAGCAGTAAAATCCTACTCGGGGGGAGTCGGAACCCAGATACGCAGTATTTT.

CDR3 residues: CASSLVGGEQYF. The CDR3 coding sequence is TGCGCCAGCAGCTTGGTGGGAGGCGAGCAGTACTTC. The rearrangement links TRBV5-1 to TRBJ2-7, with D tentatively TRBD2 (6 bases). CDR3 length: 12 residues. The germline gives CDR1 SGHRS, CDR2 YFSETQ. With 0 bases removed from V and 6 bases from J, the gap between germline ends came to 7 bases.

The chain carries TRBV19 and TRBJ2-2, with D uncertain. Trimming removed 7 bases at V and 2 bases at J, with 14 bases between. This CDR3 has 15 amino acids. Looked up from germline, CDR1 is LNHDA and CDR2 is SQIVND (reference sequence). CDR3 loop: CASIAGGRNTGELFF. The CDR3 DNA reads TGTGCCAGTATAGCAGGCGGTAGAAACACCGGGGAGCTGTTTTTT.

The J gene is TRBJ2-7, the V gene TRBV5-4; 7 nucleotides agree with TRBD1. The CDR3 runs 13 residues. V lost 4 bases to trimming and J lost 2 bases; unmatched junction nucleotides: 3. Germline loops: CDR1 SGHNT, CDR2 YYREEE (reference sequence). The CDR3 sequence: CASSMGQPYEQYF. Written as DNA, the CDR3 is TGTGCCAGCAGCATGGGACAGCCCTACGAGCAGTACTTC.

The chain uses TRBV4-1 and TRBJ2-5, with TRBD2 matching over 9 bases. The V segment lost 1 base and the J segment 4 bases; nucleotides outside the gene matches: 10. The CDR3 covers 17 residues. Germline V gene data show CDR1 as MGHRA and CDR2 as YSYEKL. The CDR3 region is CASSQGLAGGGGETQYF. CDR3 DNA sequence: TGCGCCAGCAGCCAAGGACTCGCGGGAGGGGGGGGAGAGACCCAGTACTTC.

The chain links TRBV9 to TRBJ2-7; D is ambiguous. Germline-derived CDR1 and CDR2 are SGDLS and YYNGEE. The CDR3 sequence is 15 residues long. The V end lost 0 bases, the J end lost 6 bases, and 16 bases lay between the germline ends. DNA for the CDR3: TGTGCCAGCAGCGTAGAAGGTGCCCTTCCTGGCGAGCAGTACTTC. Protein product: CASSVEGALPGEQYF.

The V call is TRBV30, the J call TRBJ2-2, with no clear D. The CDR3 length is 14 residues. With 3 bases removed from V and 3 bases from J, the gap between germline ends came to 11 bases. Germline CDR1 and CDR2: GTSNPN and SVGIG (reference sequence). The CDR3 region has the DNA TGTGCCTGGAGAGGTCTAGTTTACACCGGGGAGCTGTTTTTT. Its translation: CAWRGLVYTGELFF. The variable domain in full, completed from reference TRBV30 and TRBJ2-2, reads SQTIHQWPATLVQPVGSPLSLECTVEGTSNPNLYWYRQAAGRGLQLLFYSVGIGQISSEVPQNLSASRPQDRQFILSSKKLLLSDSGFYLCAWRGLVYTGELFFGEGSRLTVL.

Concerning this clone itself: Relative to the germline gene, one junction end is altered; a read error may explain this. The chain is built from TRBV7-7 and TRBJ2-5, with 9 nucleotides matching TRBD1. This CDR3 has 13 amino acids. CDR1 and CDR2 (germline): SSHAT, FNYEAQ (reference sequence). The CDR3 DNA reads TGTGCTAGCAGCCGGGACAGGGAAGAGACCCAGTACTTC. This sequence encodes CASSRDREETQYF.

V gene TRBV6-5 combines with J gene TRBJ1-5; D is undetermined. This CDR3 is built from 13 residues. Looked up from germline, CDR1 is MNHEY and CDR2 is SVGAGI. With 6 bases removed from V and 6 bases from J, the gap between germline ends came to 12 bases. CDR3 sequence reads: CASSLDGLQPQHF. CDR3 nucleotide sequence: TGTGCCAGCAGCTTGGACGGTCTTCAGCCCCAGCATTTT.

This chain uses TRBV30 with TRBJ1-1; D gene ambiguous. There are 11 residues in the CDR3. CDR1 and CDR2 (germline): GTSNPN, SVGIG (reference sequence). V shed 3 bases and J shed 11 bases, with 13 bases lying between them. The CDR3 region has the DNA TGTGCCTGGAGCGTCGTCGGGTTGGCTTTCTTT. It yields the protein CAWSVVGLAFF. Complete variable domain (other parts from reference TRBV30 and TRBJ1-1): SQTIHQWPATLVQPVGSPLSLECTVEGTSNPNLYWYRQAAGRGLQLLFYSVGIGQISSEVPQNLSASRPQDRQFILSSKKLLLSDSGFYLCAWSVVGLAFFGQGTRLTVV.

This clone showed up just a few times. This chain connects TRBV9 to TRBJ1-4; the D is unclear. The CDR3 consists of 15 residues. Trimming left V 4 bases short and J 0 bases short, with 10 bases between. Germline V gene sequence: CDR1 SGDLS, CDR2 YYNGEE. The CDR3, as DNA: TGTGCCAGCAGCTCTGGTCCGGCAACTAATGAAAAACTGTTTTTT. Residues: CASSSGPATNEKLFF.

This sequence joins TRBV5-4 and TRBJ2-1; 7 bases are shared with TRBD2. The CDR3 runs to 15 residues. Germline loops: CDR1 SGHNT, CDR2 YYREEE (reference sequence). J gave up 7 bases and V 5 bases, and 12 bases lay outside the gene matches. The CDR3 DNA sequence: TGTGCCAGCAGTTTGCTGACGGGAGGAGGAAATGAGCAGTTCTTC. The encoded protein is CASSLLTGGGNEQFF.

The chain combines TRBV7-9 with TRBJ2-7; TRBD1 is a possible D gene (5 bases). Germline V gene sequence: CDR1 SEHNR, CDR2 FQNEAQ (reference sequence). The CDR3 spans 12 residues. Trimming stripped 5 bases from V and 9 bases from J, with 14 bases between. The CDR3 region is CASSSGAELQYF. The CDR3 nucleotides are TGTGCCAGCAGCAGTGGGGCAGAATTGCAGTACTTC.

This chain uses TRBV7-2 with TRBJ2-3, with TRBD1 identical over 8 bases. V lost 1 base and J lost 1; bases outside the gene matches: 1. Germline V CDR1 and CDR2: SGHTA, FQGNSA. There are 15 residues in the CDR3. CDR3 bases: TGTGCCAGCAGCTTAGTACAGGGGGGCACAGATACGCAGTATTTT. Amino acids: CASSLVQGGTDTQYF.

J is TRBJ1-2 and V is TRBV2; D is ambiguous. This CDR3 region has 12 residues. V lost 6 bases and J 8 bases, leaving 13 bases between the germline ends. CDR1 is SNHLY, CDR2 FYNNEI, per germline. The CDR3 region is CASRADPAGYTF. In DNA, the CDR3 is TGTGCCAGCAGGGCGGACCCCGCGGGCTACACCTTC.

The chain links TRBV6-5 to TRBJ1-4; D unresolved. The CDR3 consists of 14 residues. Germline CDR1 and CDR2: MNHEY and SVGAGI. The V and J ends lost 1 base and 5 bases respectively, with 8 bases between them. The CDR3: CASSYYNGNEKLFF. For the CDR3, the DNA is TGTGCCAGCAGTTACTATAATGGAAATGAAAAACTGTTTTTT.

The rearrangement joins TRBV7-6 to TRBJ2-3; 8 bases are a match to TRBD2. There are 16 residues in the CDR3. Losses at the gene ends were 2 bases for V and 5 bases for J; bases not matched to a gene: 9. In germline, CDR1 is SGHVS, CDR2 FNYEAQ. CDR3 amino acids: CASSLLPGGYIDTQYF. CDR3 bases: TGTGCCAGCAGCTTATTGCCGGGAGGGTATATAGATACGCAGTATTTT.

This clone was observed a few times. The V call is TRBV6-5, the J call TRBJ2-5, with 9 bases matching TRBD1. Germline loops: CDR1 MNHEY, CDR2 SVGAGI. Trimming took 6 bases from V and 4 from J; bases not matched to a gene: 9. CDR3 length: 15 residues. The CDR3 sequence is CASSRKPGQGETQYF. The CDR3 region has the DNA TGTGCCAGCAGCCGCAAACCGGGACAGGGAGAGACCCAGTACTTC.

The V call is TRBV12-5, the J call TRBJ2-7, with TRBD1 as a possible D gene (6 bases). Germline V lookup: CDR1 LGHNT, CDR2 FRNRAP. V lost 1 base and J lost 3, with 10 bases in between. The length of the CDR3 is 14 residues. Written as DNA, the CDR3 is TGTGCTAGTGGTTTGGCCACAGGGCTCTACGAGCAGTACTTC. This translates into CASGLATGLYEQYF.

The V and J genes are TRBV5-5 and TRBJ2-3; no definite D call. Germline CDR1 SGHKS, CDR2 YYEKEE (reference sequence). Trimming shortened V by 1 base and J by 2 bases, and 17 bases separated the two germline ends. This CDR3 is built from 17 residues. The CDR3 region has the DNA TGTGCCAGCAGCTTGCTGAGGCAGGAGATACCCACAGATACGCAGTATTTT. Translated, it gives CASSLLRQEIPTDTQYF. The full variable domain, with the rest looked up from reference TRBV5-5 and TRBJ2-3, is DAGVTQSPTHLIKTRGQQVTLRCSPISGHKSVSWYQQVLGQGPQFIFQYYEKEERGRGNFPDRFSARQFPNYSSELNVNALLLGDSALYLCASSLLRQEIPTDTQYFGPGTRLTVL.

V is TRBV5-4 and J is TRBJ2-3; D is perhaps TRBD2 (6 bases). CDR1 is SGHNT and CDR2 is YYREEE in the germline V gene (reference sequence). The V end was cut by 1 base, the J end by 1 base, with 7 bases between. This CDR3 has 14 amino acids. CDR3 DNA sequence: TGTGCCAGCAGCTTGTGGGGGGGCACAGATACGCAGTATTTT. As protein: CASSLWGGTDTQYF.

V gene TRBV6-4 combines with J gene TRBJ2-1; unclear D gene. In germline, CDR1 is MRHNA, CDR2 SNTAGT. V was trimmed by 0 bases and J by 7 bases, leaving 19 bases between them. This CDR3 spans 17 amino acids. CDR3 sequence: CASSDSRVSKEKNEQFF. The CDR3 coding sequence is TGTGCCAGCAGTGACTCGAGAGTTTCTAAGGAGAAGAATGAGCAGTTCTTC.

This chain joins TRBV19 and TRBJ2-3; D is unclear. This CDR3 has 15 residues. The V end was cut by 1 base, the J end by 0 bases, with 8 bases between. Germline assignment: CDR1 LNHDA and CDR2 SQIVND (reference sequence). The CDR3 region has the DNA TGTGCCAGTAGTATAGGGTCCGATAGCACAGATACGCAGTATTTT. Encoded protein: CASSIGSDSTDTQYF.